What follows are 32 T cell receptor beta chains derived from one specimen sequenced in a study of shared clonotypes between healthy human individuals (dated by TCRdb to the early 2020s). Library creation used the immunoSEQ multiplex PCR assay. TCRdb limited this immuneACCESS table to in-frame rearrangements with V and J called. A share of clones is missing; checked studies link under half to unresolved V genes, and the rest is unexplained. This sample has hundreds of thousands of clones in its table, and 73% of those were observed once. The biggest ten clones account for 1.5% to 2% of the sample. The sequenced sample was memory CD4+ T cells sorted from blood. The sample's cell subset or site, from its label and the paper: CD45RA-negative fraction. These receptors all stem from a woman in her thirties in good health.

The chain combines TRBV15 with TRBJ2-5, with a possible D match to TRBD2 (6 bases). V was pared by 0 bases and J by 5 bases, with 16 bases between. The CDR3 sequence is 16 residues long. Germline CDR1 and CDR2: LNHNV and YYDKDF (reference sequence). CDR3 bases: TGTGCCACCAGCAGAGATTTCGGGAGTTCCCGGGAGACCCAGTACTTC. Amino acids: CATSRDFGSSRETQYF.

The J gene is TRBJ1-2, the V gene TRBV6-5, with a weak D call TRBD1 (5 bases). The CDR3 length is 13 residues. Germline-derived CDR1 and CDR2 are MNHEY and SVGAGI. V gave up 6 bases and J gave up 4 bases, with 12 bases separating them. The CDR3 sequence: CASRPVGLYGYTF. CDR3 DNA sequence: TGTGCCAGCAGACCGGTGGGGCTCTATGGCTACACCTTC.

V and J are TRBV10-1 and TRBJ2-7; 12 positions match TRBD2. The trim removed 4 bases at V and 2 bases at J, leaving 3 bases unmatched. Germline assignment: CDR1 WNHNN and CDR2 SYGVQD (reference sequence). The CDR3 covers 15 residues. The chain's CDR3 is CASSGGLAGPYEQYF. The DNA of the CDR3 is TGCGCCAGCAGTGGAGGACTAGCGGGACCCTACGAGCAGTACTTC.

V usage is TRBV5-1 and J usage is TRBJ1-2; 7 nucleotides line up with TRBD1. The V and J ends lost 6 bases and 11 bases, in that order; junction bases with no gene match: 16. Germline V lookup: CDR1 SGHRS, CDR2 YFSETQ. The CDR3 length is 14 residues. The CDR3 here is CASTSSTGPTGYTF. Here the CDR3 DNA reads TGCGCCAGCACGTCATCGACAGGGCCAACGGGGTACACCTTC.

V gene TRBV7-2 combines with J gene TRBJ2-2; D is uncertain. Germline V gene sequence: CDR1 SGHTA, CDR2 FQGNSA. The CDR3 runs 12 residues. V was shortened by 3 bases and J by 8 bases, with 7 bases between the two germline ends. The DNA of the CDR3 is TGTGCCAGCAGCTTGTTTGGAGGGGAGCTGTTTTTT. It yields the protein CASSLFGGELFF. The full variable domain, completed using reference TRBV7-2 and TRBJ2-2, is GAGVSQSPSNKVTEKGKDVELRCDPISGHTALYWYRQSLGQGLEFLIYFQGNSAPDKSGLPSDRFSAERTGGSVSTLTIQRTQQEDSAVYLCASSLFGGELFFGEGSRLTVL.

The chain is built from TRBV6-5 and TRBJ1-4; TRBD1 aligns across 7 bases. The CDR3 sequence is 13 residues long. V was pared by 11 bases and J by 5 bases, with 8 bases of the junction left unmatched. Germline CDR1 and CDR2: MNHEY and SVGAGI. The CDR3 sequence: CAVWAGGNEKLFF. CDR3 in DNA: TGTGCCGTATGGGCAGGGGGAAATGAAAAACTGTTTTTT.

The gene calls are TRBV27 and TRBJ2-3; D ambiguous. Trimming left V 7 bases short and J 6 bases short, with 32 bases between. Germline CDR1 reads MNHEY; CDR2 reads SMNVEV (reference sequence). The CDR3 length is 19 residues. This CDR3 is CASTRPSASPRPRGDTQYF. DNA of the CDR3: TGTGCCAGCACCCGTCCATCGGCCTCTCCCAGGCCCCGTGGGGATACGCAGTATTTT.

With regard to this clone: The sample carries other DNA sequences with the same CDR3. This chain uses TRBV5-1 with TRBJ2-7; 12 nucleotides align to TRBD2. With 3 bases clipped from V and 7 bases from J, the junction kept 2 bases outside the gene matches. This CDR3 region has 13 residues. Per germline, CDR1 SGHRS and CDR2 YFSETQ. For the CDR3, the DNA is TGCGCCAGCAGCTCTGGACTAGCGGGGGAGCAGTACTTC. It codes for CASSSGLAGEQYF.

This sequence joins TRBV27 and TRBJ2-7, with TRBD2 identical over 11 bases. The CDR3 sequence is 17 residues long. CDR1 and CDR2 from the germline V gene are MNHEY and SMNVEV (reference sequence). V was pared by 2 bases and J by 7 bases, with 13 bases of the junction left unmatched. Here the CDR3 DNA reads TGTGCCAGCAGTTTAAGATCGCTAGCGGGAGGATCGTGGGAGCAGTACTTC. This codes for CASSLRSLAGGSWEQYF.

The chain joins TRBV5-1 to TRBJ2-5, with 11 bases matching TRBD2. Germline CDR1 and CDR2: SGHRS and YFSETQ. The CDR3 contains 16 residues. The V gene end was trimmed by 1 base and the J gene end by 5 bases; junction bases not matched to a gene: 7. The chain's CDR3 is CASSLNPLAGGETQYF. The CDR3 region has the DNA TGCGCCAGCAGCTTGAATCCGCTAGCGGGAGGTGAGACCCAGTACTTC.

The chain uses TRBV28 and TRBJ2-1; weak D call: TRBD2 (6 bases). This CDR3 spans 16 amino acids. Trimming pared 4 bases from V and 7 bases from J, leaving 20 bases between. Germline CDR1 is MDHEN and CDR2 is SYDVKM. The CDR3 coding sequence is TGTGCCAGCAGTTCTTCTCGTTCGGGAGTGGGGAATGAGCAGTTCTTC. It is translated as CASSSSRSGVGNEQFF.

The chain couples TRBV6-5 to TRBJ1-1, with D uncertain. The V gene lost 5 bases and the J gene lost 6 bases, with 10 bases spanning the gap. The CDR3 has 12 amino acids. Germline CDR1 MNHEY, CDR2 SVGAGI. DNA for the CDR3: TGTGCCAGCAGTGCTCGTACTTCTGAAGCTTTCTTT. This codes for CASSARTSEAFF.

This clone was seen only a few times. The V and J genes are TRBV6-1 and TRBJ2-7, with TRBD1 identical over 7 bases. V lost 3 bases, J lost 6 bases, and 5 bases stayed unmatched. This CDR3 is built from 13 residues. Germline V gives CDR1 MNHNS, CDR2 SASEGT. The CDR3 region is CASSESGQPEQYF. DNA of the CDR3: TGTGCCAGCAGTGAGTCGGGACAGCCCGAGCAGTACTTC.

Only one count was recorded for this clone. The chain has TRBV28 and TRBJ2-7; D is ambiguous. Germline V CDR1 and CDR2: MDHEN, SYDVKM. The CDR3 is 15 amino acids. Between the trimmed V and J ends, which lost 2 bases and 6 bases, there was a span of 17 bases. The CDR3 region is CASSLTNRRLAEQYF. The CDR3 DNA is TGTGCCAGCAGTTTAACAAACCGCCGACTGGCCGAGCAGTACTTC.

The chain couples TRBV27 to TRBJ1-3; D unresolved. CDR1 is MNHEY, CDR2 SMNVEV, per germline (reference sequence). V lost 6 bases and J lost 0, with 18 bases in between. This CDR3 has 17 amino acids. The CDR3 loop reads CASSPDPRSYSGNTIYF. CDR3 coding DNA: TGTGCCAGCAGCCCGGACCCTAGGAGCTACTCTGGAAACACCATATATTTT.

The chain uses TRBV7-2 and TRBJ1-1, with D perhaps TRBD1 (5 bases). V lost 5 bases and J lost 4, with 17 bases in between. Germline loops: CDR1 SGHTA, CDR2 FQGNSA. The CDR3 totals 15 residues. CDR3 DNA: TGTGCCAGCAGCCCTCTGAAGACAGTCGCCACTGAAGCTTTCTTT. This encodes CASSPLKTVATEAFF.

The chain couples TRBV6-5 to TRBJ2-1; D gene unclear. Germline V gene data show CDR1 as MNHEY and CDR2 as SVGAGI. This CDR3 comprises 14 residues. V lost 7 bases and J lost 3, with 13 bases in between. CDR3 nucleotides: TGTGCCAGCATGGGAAATCTAGTCTACAATGAGCAGTTCTTC. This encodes CASMGNLVYNEQFF.

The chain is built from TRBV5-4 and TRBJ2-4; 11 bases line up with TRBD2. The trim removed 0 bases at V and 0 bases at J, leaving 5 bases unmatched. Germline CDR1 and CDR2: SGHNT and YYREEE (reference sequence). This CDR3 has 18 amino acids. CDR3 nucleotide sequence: TGTGCCAGCAGCTTGGTAGCGGGAGGGCCTTTAGCCAAAAACATTCAGTACTTC. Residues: CASSLVAGGPLAKNIQYF.

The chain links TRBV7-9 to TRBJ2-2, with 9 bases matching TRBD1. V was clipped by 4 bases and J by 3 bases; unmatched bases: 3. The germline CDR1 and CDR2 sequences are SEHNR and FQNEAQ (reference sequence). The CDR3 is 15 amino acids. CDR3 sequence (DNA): TGTGCCAGCAGCTCTGGACAGGGGCACACCGGGGAGCTGTTTTTT. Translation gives CASSSGQGHTGELFF.

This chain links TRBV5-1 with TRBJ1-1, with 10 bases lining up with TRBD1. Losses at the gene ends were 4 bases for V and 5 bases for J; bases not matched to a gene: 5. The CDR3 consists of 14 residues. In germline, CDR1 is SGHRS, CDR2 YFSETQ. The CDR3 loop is CASSPWTGGTEAFF. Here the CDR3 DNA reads TGCGCCAGCAGCCCCTGGACAGGGGGGACTGAAGCTTTCTTT.

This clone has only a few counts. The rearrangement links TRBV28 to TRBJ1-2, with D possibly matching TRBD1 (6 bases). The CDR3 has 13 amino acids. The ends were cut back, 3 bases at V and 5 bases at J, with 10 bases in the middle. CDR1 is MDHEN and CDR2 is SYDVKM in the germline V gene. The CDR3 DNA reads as TGTGCCAGCAGTTTTGGCAGGGGTTATGGCTACACCTTC. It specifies CASSFGRGYGYTF.

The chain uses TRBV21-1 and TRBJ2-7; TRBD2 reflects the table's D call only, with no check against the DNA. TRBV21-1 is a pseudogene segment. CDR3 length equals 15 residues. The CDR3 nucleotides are TGTGCCAGCAGCCCCCGGACTAGCGGCACCTACGAGCAGTACTTC. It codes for CASSPRTSGTYEQYF.

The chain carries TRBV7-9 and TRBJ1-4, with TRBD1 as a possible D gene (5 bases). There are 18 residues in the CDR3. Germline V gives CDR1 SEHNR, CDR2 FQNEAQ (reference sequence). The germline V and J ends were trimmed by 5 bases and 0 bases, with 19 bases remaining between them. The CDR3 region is CASSQKGSTDTTNEKLFF. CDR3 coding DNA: TGTGCCAGCAGCCAAAAGGGGTCGACTGATACAACTAATGAAAAACTGTTTTTT. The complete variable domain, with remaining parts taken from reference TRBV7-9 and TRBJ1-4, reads DTGVSQNPRHKITKRGQNVTFRCDPISEHNRLYWYRQTLGQGPEFLTYFQNEAQLEKSRLLSDRFSAERPKGSFSTLEIQRTEQGDSAMYLCASSQKGSTDTTNEKLFFGSGTQLSVL.

The CDR3: CASSLQGTGANVLTF. The CDR3 region has the DNA TGTGCCAGCAGCTTACAGGGAACTGGGGCCAACGTCCTGACTTTC. The chain employs TRBV5-6 and TRBJ2-6; D perhaps matches TRBD1 (6 bases). The CDR3 spans 15 residues. CDR1 and CDR2 from the germline V gene are SGHDT and YYEEEE. V dropped 2 bases and J dropped 2 bases, with 8 bases sitting between them.

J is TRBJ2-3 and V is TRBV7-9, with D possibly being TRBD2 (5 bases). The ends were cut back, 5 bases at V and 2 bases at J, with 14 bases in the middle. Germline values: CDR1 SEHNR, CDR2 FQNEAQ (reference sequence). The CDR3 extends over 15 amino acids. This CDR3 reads CASSRIATFTDTQYF. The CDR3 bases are TGTGCCAGCAGCCGTATAGCGACCTTCACAGATACGCAGTATTTT.

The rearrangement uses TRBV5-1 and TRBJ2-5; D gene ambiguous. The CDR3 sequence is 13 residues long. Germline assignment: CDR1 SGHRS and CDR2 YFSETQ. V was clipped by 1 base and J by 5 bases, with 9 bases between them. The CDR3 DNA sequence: TGCGCCAGCAGCTTGATGGTGTGGGAGACCCAGTACTTC. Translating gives CASSLMVWETQYF.

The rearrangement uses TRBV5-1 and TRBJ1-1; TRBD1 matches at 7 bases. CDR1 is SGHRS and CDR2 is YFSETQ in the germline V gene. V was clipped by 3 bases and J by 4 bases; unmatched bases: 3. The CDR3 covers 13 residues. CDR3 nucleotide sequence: TGCGCCAGCAGCTACGGACAGGTCACTGAAGCTTTCTTT. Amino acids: CASSYGQVTEAFF.

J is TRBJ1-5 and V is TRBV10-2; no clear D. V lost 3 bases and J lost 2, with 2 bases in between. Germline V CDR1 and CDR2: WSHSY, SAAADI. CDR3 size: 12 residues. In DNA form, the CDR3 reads TGCGCCAGCAGTGAAGGCAATCAGCCCCAGCATTTT. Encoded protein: CASSEGNQPQHF.

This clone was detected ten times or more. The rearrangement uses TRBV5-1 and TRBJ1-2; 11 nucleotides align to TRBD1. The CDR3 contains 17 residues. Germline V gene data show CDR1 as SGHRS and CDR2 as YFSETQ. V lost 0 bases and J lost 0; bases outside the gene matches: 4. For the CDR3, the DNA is TGCGCCAGCAGCTTGGATGGACAGGGGGCGTCTAACTATGGCTACACCTTC. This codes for CASSLDGQGASNYGYTF.

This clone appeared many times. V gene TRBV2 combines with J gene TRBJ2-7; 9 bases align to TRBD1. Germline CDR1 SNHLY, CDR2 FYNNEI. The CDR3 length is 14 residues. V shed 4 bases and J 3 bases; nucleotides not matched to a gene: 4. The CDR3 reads CASSVGTGYYEQYF. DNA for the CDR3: TGTGCCAGCAGTGTTGGGACAGGGTACTACGAGCAGTACTTC.

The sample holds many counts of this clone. This CDR3 is CASRNGQNTEAFF. CDR3 DNA sequence: TGTGCCAGCAGGAATGGACAGAACACTGAAGCTTTCTTT. This chain links TRBV6-1 with TRBJ1-1, with D possibly being TRBD1 (5 bases). The length of the CDR3 is 13 residues. The ends were cut back, 6 bases at V and 1 base at J, with 9 bases in the middle. CDR1 and CDR2 (germline): MNHNS, SASEGT.

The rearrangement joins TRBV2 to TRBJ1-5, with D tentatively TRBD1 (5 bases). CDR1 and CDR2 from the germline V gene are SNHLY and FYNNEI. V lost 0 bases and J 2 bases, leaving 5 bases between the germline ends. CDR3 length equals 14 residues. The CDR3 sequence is CASSEAGGNQPQHF. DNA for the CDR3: TGTGCCAGCAGTGAAGCAGGGGGCAATCAGCCCCAGCATTTT.